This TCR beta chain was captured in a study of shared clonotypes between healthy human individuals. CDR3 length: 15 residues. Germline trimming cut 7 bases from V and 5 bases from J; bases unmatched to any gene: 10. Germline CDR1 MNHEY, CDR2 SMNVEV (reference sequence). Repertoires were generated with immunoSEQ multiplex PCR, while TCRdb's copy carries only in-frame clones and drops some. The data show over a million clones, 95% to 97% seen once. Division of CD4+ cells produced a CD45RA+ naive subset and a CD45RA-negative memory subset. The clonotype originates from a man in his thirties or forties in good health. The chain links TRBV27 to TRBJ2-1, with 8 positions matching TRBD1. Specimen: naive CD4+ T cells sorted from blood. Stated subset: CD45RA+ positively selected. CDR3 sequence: CASTSPGQDDNEQFF. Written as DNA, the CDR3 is TGTGCCAGCACCTCACCGGGACAGGACGACAATGAGCAGTTCTTC.